This TCR beta chain was profiled in a study of shared clonotypes between healthy human individuals. Broader study findings: Sequencing depth was expected to influence donor clonotype sharing. The low donor count limited represented genetic and exposure-history diversity. Lower generation probabilities were found for non-shared clonotypes than for those shared by all four donors.

Running of the assay took place at deep level. Data came from immunoSEQ multiplex PCR; TCRdb stores just in-frame clones and leaves some out. The table records over a million clones, under 80% of them present only once. Trimming removed 8 bases at V and 4 bases at J, with 15 bases between. Germline V lookup: CDR1 LNHDA, CDR2 SQIVND (reference sequence). The CDR3 consists of 14 residues. As concerns this clone: Antigen: not known.

The chain carries TRBV19 and TRBJ1-3; D remains ambiguous. The source of this sequence is a young man in good health. Source material: memory CD4+ T cells sorted from blood. Described subset: CD45RA-negative fraction. In DNA form, the CDR3 reads TGTGCCAGTGGAATGGGGTCGTCCGGAAACACCATATATTTT. It codes for CASGMGSSGNTIYF.